This entry lists 17 T cell receptor beta chains sequenced from one sample in a study of blood T cell repertoires in COVID-19. TCRdb keeps only in-frame clones here, not all; method: immunoSEQ multiplex PCR. Here the sample spans approximately 76,000 clones, more than 75% being singletons. Material for sequencing was peripheral blood. These receptors originate from a woman aged 55 to 70 with acute or convalescent COVID-19.

CDR3 residues: CASSPRTGVTLGWMNTEAFF. CDR3 sequence (DNA): TGTGCCAGCAGTCCCCGGACAGGGGTTACCCTAGGGTGGATGAACACTGAAGCTTTCTTT. The chain recombines TRBV27 with TRBJ1-1, with 9 positions matching TRBD1. The CDR3 has 20 residues. The germline V gene encodes CDR1 MNHEY and CDR2 SMNVEV (reference sequence). Germline trimming cut 5 bases from V and 0 bases from J; bases unmatched to any gene: 19.

The chain couples TRBV4-1 to TRBJ1-2, with D uncertain. The ends were cut back, 5 bases at V and 3 bases at J, with 16 bases in the middle. The CDR3 has 15 residues. Germline CDR1 reads MGHRA; CDR2 reads YSYEKL. In DNA, the CDR3 is TGCGCCAGCAGCACCCGGGGAAGAAAATACTATGGCTACACCTTC. Protein sequence: CASSTRGRKYYGYTF.

V gene TRBV5-1 combines with J gene TRBJ1-1; 8 bases are shared with TRBD1. The CDR3 runs 15 residues. Germline CDR1 and CDR2: SGHRS and YFSETQ. J was trimmed by 1 base and V by 3 bases; bases with no gene match: 5. The CDR3 nucleotides are TGCGCCAGCAGCTGGGACGGGACAGGGAACACTGAAGCTTTCTTT. Its protein is CASSWDGTGNTEAFF.

This chain links TRBV15 with TRBJ2-5, with unresolved D. The CDR3 contains 13 residues. Trimming took 5 bases from V and 5 from J, leaving 12 bases between them. CDR1 is LNHNV and CDR2 is YYDKDF in the germline V gene (reference sequence). The CDR3 loop reads CATSPRPGETQYF. In DNA, the CDR3 is TGTGCCACCAGCCCTCGTCCCGGGGAGACCCAGTACTTC. Full variable domain (missing parts from reference TRBV15 and TRBJ2-5): DAMVIQNPRYQVTQFGKPVTLSCSQTLNHNVMYWYQQKSSQAPKLLFHYYDKDFNNEADTPDNFQSRRPNTSFCFLDIRSPGLGDTAMYLCATSPRPGETQYFGPGTRLLVL.

The V call is TRBV5-6, the J call TRBJ1-2; D not resolved. Trimming removed 4 bases at V and 6 bases at J, with 16 bases between. Germline loops: CDR1 SGHDT, CDR2 YYEEEE. This CDR3 contains 14 residues. The CDR3 DNA reads as TGTGCCAGCAGCACCGGAGGATCTTCTGATGGCTACACCTTC. Amino acids: CASSTGGSSDGYTF.

The V and J genes are TRBV10-3 and TRBJ2-7; 11 bases line up with TRBD2. The CDR3 runs 16 residues. V gave up 4 bases and J gave up 2 bases; unmatched junction bases: 7. The germline CDR1 and CDR2 sequences are ENHRY and SYGVKD. Here the CDR3 reads CAISARGTSGAYEQYF. As DNA, the CDR3 is TGTGCCATCAGTGCGCGGGGGACTAGCGGTGCCTACGAGCAGTACTTC.

Here the CDR3 DNA reads TGTGCCAGCAGGAGACAGGGTAATGAAAAACTGTTTTTT. Its protein is CASRRQGNEKLFF. The chain recombines TRBV28 with TRBJ1-4; 7 bases agree with TRBD1. CDR3 length equals 13 residues. Germline CDR1 MDHEN, CDR2 SYDVKM. V lost 6 bases, J lost 4 bases, and 2 bases stayed unmatched.

The chain combines TRBV7-2 with TRBJ1-6; D gene uncertain. V shed 3 bases and J shed 6 bases, with 3 bases lying between them. Germline CDR1 SGHTA, CDR2 FQGNSA. The CDR3 has 12 amino acids. The CDR3 loop is CASSFLNSPLHF. In nucleotides, the CDR3 is TGTGCCAGCAGCTTCCTTAATTCACCCCTCCACTTT.

This clone was seen only once. The chain couples TRBV6-5 to TRBJ1-4, with TRBD1 matching 7 bases. This CDR3 region has 14 residues. Germline loops: CDR1 MNHEY, CDR2 SVGAGI. Losses at the gene ends were 3 bases for V and 8 bases for J; bases not matched to a gene: 6. CDR3 sequence (DNA): TGTGCCAGCAGTTATGAGACAGGGAGCGAAAAACTGTTTTTT. Amino acid sequence: CASSYETGSEKLFF.

The chain employs TRBV11-2 and TRBJ1-4, with D hard to call. CDR3 length: 16 amino acids. Germline V CDR1 and CDR2: SGHAT, FQNNGV. Trimming took off 1 base at V and 5 bases at J, with 14 bases between the two ends. For the CDR3, the DNA is TGTGCCAGCAGCTTAGTTTTCACCGTAGAGAATGAAAAACTGTTTTTT. This encodes CASSLVFTVENEKLFF. The complete variable domain, with remaining parts taken from reference TRBV11-2 and TRBJ1-4, reads EAGVAQSPRYKIIEKRQSVAFWCNPISGHATLYWYQQILGQGPKLLIQFQNNGVVDDSQLPKDRFSAERLKGVDSTLKIQPAKLEDSAVYLCASSLVFTVENEKLFFGSGTQLSVL.

This clone was observed once. The chain employs TRBV11-3 and TRBJ1-1; tentatively, D is TRBD1 (6 bases). V was shortened by 5 bases and J by 1 base, with 17 bases between the two germline ends. Germline CDR1 reads SGHNT; CDR2 reads YENEEA. The CDR3 has 16 amino acids. CDR3 amino acids: CASSNKMDSRNTEAFF. DNA for the CDR3: TGTGCCAGCAGCAACAAAATGGACAGCCGGAACACTGAAGCTTTCTTT.

V usage is TRBV30 and J usage is TRBJ2-6, with a weak D call TRBD2 (5 bases). Per the germline V gene, CDR1 is GTSNPN and CDR2 is SVGIG (reference sequence). Between the trimmed V and J ends, which lost 1 base and 0 bases, there was a span of 13 bases. This CDR3 contains 17 residues. CDR3 coding DNA: TGTGCCTGGAGTGAGGCGGGCATCAGCTCTGGGGCCAACGTCCTGACTTTC. It codes for CAWSEAGISSGANVLTF.

The rearrangement joins TRBV4-2 to TRBJ2-7; tentatively, D is TRBD2 (5 bases). Trimming shortened V by 2 bases and J by 12 bases, and 20 bases separated the two germline ends. The CDR3 is made up of 14 amino acids. Germline V CDR1 and CDR2: LGHNA, YNFKEQ. The CDR3 here is CASSQSGPALARYF. CDR3 sequence (DNA): TGTGCCAGCAGCCAATCCGGGCCCGCCCTAGCACGGTACTTC.

This clone came up a few times. This rearrangement joins TRBV5-1 to TRBJ1-1; D might be TRBD1 (5 bases). The V end lost 4 bases, the J end lost 0 bases, and 16 bases lay between the germline ends. The CDR3 spans 16 residues. Germline loops: CDR1 SGHRS, CDR2 YFSETQ. Here the CDR3 reads CASSPRTSGLNTEAFF. DNA of the CDR3: TGCGCCAGCAGCCCCAGGACAAGTGGGCTGAACACTGAAGCTTTCTTT.

CDR3 region: CASSVASQPYEQYF. DNA for the CDR3: TGTGCCAGCAGCGTAGCTTCACAGCCCTACGAGCAGTACTTC. This chain uses TRBV9 with TRBJ2-7; no clear D. This CDR3 contains 14 residues. The ends were cut back, 0 bases at V and 2 bases at J, with 9 bases in the middle. Germline loops: CDR1 SGDLS, CDR2 YYNGEE. Full variable domain (remainder filled in from reference TRBV9 and TRBJ2-7): DSGVTQTPKHLITATGQRVTLRCSPRSGDLSVYWYQQSLDQGLQFLIQYYNGEERAKGNILERFSAQQFPDLHSELNLSSLELGDSALYFCASSVASQPYEQYFGPGTRLTVT.

The rearrangement joins TRBV5-4 to TRBJ1-1; no clear D. The CDR3 has 13 residues. V was shortened by 1 base and J by 0 bases, with 4 bases between the two germline ends. CDR1 SGHNT and CDR2 YYREEE come from the germline V gene (reference sequence). CDR3 sequence (DNA): TGTGCCAGCAGCTTGACAGTGAACACTGAAGCTTTCTTT. It specifies CASSLTVNTEAFF.

This chain links TRBV7-6 with TRBJ2-2; 8 nucleotides line up with TRBD2. The junction had 5 bases not matched to a gene; V was cut back by 1 base and J by 4 bases. The CDR3 spans 16 residues. Per germline, CDR1 SGHVS and CDR2 FNYEAQ. The CDR3 loop is CASSLVRGGTTGELFF. The DNA for the CDR3 is TGTGCCAGCAGCTTAGTCCGCGGGGGGACCACCGGGGAGCTGTTTTTT.